One T cell receptor beta chain is described in this entry. Its antigen has not been determined. It has no much larger one-base neighbor in the sample; base qualities were not kept. The trial excluded patients who had a history of autoimmune disease or who were on systemic immunosuppression. In every dose cohort, peripheral blood was drawn for TCR sequencing at baseline, cycle 4 day 1, and cycle 7 day 1. Samples came from an open-label, multicenter, first-in-human phase I dose-escalation trial of ivuxolimab. Adults with locally advanced or metastatic melanoma, renal cell carcinoma, hepatocellular carcinoma or head and neck squamous cell carcinoma were enrolled in the trial. Before TCR sequencing, CD4+ T cells and CD8+ T cells were sorted from peripheral blood as separate populations. For sequencing of the TCRbeta CDR3 region, genomic DNA was extracted from the sorted cells. The immunoSEQ Assay was used to sequence the TCRbeta CDR3 regions. TCRdb retrieved this table from immuneACCESS and kept in-frame rearrangements only. Not all clones are present; in checked studies, unresolved V genes account for under half, and no reason is known for the remainder. This sample has about 79,000 clones in its table, and about 94% of those were observed once. Over 9% of the sample is in the top ten clones.

The record originates from a study of OX40 agonist ivuxolimab in advanced cancers. Some background on the complete study: Ivuxolimab was a fully human IgG2 agonistic monoclonal antibody targeting the costimulatory receptor OX40 (CD134). In the dose-escalation cohort, 82.7% of patients were male, and the mean age was approximately 55 years, with a range of 23 to 79. Of the roughly 53 patients in dose escalation, 19 had hepatocellular carcinoma, approximately 15 had melanoma, 9 had renal cell carcinoma and 9 had head and neck cancer. The paper reports the monotherapy dose-escalation portion (N of about 47 patients) of the phase I ivuxolimab trial. The point of sequencing TCRbeta in the periphery was to test whether ivuxolimab changed TCR sequence diversity and drove clonal T-cell expansion. Intravenous ivuxolimab was administered to patients every 2 weeks at six dose levels: 0.01, 0.1, 0.3, 1.5, 3 and 10 mg/kg. Prior anti-PD-1, anti-PD-L1 or anti-CTLA-4 therapy was permitted, and checkpoint inhibitors had been received by roughly 40% of dose-escalation patients. Partial responses occurred in three dose-escalation patients: two with cutaneous melanoma and one with hepatocellular carcinoma.

General findings and caveats noted by the study authors: The antigen specificity of the clonally expanded peripheral T cells was not determined. Low levels of normalized T-cell clonal expansion were also seen in some patients who did not respond. After ivuxolimab, CD8+ T cells had more expanded clones than CD4+ T cells on average. Partial responders in the 0.1-3.0 mg/kg groups had among the lowest normalized peripheral clonal expansion, especially among CD8+ T cells. At doses of 0.1 to 3.0 mg/kg, clonal expansion of both CD4+ and CD8+ T cells in blood was seen between baseline and week 6.

Sequences were derived from CD4+ or CD8+ T cells sorted from blood, sampled in a trial of the OX40 agonist ivuxolimab. This receptor was taken from an adult with an advanced solid tumor such as melanoma, head and neck, liver or kidney cancer.

The DNA sequence is as follows: TGTGCCAGCAGCTTGGGGGACTTGTATGGCTACACCTTC. This gives the protein CASSLGDLYGYTF. The chain is made from TRBV5-6 and TRBJ1-2; a tentative D call is TRBD1 (5 bases match). V and J lose 0 bases and 5 bases, and a span of 8 bases separates them. Reading the germline V gene gives CDR1 SGHDT and CDR2 YYEEEE. Reading from cysteine to phenylalanine, the CDR3 counts 13 amino acids. The retained sequence is limited to the CDR3, 39 bases, with the frame set at the first base.